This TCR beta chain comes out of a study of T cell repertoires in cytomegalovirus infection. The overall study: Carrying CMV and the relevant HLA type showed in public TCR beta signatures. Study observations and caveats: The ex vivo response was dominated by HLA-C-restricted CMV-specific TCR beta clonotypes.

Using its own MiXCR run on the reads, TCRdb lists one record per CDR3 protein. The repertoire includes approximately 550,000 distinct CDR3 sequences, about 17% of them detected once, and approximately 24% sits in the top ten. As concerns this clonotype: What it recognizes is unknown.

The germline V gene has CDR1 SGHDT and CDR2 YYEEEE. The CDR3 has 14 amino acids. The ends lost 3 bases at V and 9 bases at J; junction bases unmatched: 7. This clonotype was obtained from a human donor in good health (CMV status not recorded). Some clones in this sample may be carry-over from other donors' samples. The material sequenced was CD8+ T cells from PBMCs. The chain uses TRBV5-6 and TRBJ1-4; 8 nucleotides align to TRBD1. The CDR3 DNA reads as TGTGCCAGCAGCTGGGGGACAGGTTATCAAAAACTGTTTTTT. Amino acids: CASSWGTGYQKLFF.